A selection of T cell receptor beta chains follows, all from one sample in a study of human T cells and chemical hapten exposure. MiXCR, applied by TCRdb to the RACE reads, yields one record per CDR3 protein. The data hold more than 75,000 distinct CDR3 sequences, with roughly 10% observed a single time. The sequences come from whole blood, collected in connection with sensitization to the hapten diphenylcyclopropenone (DPC). The receptors stem from a woman between 25 and 40 years old with alopecia areata. Some clones in this sample may be carry-over from other donors' samples. The CDR3 runs from the conserved cysteine through the conserved F or W. The D gene is left open where the match is weak. Only part of the rows carry a size: once, few, many, or a class if the clone is expanded.

D gene	clone size	V gene	J gene	CDR3 protein	CDR3 DNA
TRBD2	many	TRBV12-3/TRBV12-4	TRBJ2-1	CASSSTTSGSSYNEQFF	TGTGCCAGCAGTTCAACTACTAGCGGAAGCTCCTACAATGAGCAGTTCTTC
TRBD1	many	TRBV10-3	TRBJ1-5	CAISDGTGVPYQPQHF	TGTGCCATCAGTGACGGGACAGGGGTCCCCTATCAGCCCCAGCATTTT
TRBD1	-	TRBV11-2	TRBJ1-3	CASSSGGPGNTIYF	TGTGCCAGCAGCTCAGGGGGGCCTGGAAACACCATATATTTT
-	few	TRBV5-5	TRBJ1-2	CASSLGTDHYGCTF	TGTGCCAGCAGCTTGGGGACAGACCACTATGGCTGCACCTTC
-	many	TRBV27	TRBJ2-2	CASTYGPGEGTGELFF	TGTGCCAGCACCTACGGGCCAGGGGAAGGAACCGGGGAGCTGTTTTTT
TRBD1	-	TRBV20-1	TRBJ2-7	CSAPGGQGSYEQYF	TGCAGTGCGCCGGGCGGACAGGGATCCTACGAGCAGTACTTC
-	-	TRBV3-1	TRBJ1-4	CASSQIWDTNEKLFF	TGTGCCAGCAGCCAGATCTGGGATACTAATGAAAAACTGTTTTTT
-	-	TRBV20-1	TRBJ1-1	CSARMGGRFAEAFF	TGCAGTGCTAGAATGGGGGGTAGGTTTGCTGAAGCTTTCTTT
-	many	TRBV7-7	TRBJ2-2	CASSFRGGTGELFF	TGTGCCAGCAGTTTCAGGGGAGGAACCGGGGAGCTGTTTTTT
TRBD1	many	TRBV29-1	TRBJ1-2	CSVRTGVNYGYTF	TGCAGCGTGCGGACAGGGGTTAACTATGGCTACACCTTC
-	few	TRBV7-2	TRBJ2-1	CASSLGVGTLEQFF	TGTGCCAGCAGCTTAGGGGTCGGGACACTCGAGCAGTTCTTC
TRBD1	many	TRBV5-1	TRBJ1-1	CASSRQGETEAFF	TGCGCCAGCAGCCGACAGGGAGAGACTGAAGCTTTCTTT
-	many	TRBV24-1	TRBJ1-1	CATSDGGNTEAFF	TGTGCCACCAGTGATGGCGGGAACACTGAAGCTTTCTTT
-	many	TRBV11-1	TRBJ2-7	CASSLATGSYEQYF	TGTGCCAGCAGCTTAGCGACAGGCTCCTACGAGCAGTACTTC
-	many	TRBV6-6	TRBJ1-1	CASSYIPRGKGTEAFF	TGTGCCAGCAGTTACATCCCTCGGGGAAAGGGCACTGAAGCTTTCTTT
-	few	TRBV11-2	TRBJ1-1	CASSLAQYTEAFF	TGTGCCAGCAGCTTAGCACAGTACACTGAAGCTTTCTTT
-	many	TRBV30	TRBJ1-2	CAWRGRGYGYTF	TGTGCCTGGAGGGGCAGAGGATATGGCTACACCTTC
TRBD2	-	TRBV6-5	TRBJ2-7	CASSYLGGRVGYEQYF	TGTGCCAGCAGTTACCTTGGCGGGAGGGTGGGCTACGAGCAGTACTTC
TRBD1	few	TRBV28	TRBJ2-3	CASSSRTGFTDTQYF	TGTGCCAGCAGTTCCCGGACAGGGTTCACAGATACGCAGTATTTT
TRBD1	many	TRBV29-1	TRBJ2-5	CSAAGDSRKETQYF	TGCAGCGCTGCAGGGGACAGCCGTAAAGAGACCCAGTACTTC
TRBD1	-	TRBV7-2	TRBJ1-1	CASSLGTGLEAFF	TGTGCCAGCAGCTTAGGGACAGGTTTAGAAGCTTTCTTT
TRBD2	many	TRBV6-2/TRBV6-3	TRBJ2-4	CASRKAGGQIQYF	TGTGCCAGCCGAAAAGCGGGAGGGCAGATTCAGTACTTC
-	many	TRBV7-6	TRBJ1-5	CASSLAAGNQPQHF	TGTGCCAGCAGCTTAGCGGCGGGGAATCAGCCCCAGCATTTT
-	few	TRBV20-1	TRBJ2-2	CSARDGTPNTGELFF	TGCAGTGCTAGAGATGGGACACCGAACACCGGGGAGCTGTTTTTT
-	-	TRBV25-1	TRBJ1-5	CASSEPDGRASNQPQHF	TGTGCCAGCAGTGAACCGGACGGACGAGCTAGCAATCAGCCCCAGCATTTT
TRBD1	few	TRBV12-3/TRBV12-4	TRBJ1-6	CASSPQGVYNSPLHF	TGTGCCAGCAGTCCACAGGGGGTCTATAATTCACCCCTCCACTTT
TRBD1	many	TRBV25-1	TRBJ1-6	CASRGTDYNSPLHF	TGTGCCAGCAGAGGGACAGATTATAATTCACCCCTCCACTTT
TRBD2	-	TRBV28	TRBJ2-5	CASKRAGGETQYF	TGTGCCAGCAAAAGGGCGGGAGGAGAGACCCAGTACTTC
-	many	TRBV14	TRBJ2-7	CASSQGSIHEQYF	TGTGCCAGCAGCCAGGGATCGATCCACGAGCAGTACTTC
TRBD1	-	TRBV7-9	TRBJ2-2	CANRPWDRGKPGELFF	TGTGCCAACAGGCCCTGGGACAGGGGTAAACCCGGGGAGCTGTTTTTT
TRBD2	few	TRBV9	TRBJ2-5	CASSVGSASGGETQYF	TGTGCCAGCAGCGTAGGATCGGCTAGCGGTGGGGAGACCCAGTACTTC
-	few	TRBV7-2	TRBJ1-4	CASSRSRGTREKLFF	TGTGCCAGCAGCCGGTCCCGGGGGACGCGTGAAAAACTGTTTTTT